What follows are 9 T cell receptor beta chains derived from one specimen sequenced in a study of T cell repertoires in cytomegalovirus infection. TCRdb fed the reads into MiXCR, producing one record per CDR3 protein. The sample yields some 390,000 distinct CDR3 sequences, about a sixth seen once. Sequencing was done on a sample of PBMCs. All receptors derive from a human donor in good health (CMV status not recorded). Some clones in this sample may be carry-over from other donors' samples.

The gene calls are TRBV7-9 and TRBJ1-2, with a tentative D call TRBD1 (5 bases). The CDR3 length is 14 residues. Germline assignment: CDR1 SEHNR and CDR2 FQNEAQ (reference sequence). Trimming left V 8 bases short and J 5 bases short, with 18 bases between. The CDR3 DNA reads TGTGCCAGCGTTCGAGGGGAGGGTGTTTATGGCTACACCTTC. The encoded protein is CASVRGEGVYGYTF.

As DNA, the CDR3 is TGTGCTAGTGGTTTGCACTCGTATGAGCAGTTCTTC. Translation: CASGLHSYEQFF. The rearrangement links TRBV12-5 to TRBJ2-1; D not certain. Trimming pared 2 bases from V and 8 bases from J, leaving 7 bases between. CDR1 and CDR2 (germline): LGHNT, FRNRAP. This CDR3 spans 12 amino acids.

This clonotype was counted only a few times. This chain uses TRBV6-2 or TRBV6-3 with TRBJ2-1; tentatively, D is TRBD2 (6 bases). The CDR3 loop spans 11 amino acids. Trimming removed 4 bases at V and 10 bases at J, with 8 bases between. Germline V lookup: CDR1 MNHEY, CDR2 SVGEGT. The CDR3 nucleotides read TGTGCCAGCAGTTTAGGGAGGGAGCAGTTCTTC. This codes for CASSLGREQFF.

The chain has TRBV6-2 or TRBV6-3 and TRBJ2-1; 9 bases line up with TRBD2. With V trimmed by 4 bases and J by 8 bases, 9 bases remained unmatched. The CDR3 has 15 amino acids. Germline-derived CDR1 and CDR2 are MNHEY and SVGEGT. This CDR3 is CASSFGAGGFHEQFF. CDR3 nucleotides: TGTGCCAGCAGTTTCGGGGCGGGAGGGTTCCATGAGCAGTTCTTC.

This clonotype has only a few counts. The chain recombines TRBV7-8 with TRBJ2-7, with no clear D. Germline assignment: CDR1 SGHVS and CDR2 FQNEAQ. The CDR3 is 14 amino acids. The V end lost 5 bases, the J end lost 4 bases, and 15 bases lay between the germline ends. The DNA for the CDR3 is TGTGCCAGCAGCCCACGGCCCCCCTCTTACGAGCAGTACTTC. It specifies CASSPRPPSYEQYF.

In its sample, this clonotype was seen many times. The V gene is TRBV7-2, the J gene TRBJ1-2, with D perhaps matching TRBD1 (6 bases). CDR3 size: 15 residues. The V and J ends lost 1 base and 3 bases respectively, with 12 bases between them. Germline V gene sequence: CDR1 SGHTA, CDR2 FQGNSA. The CDR3 reads CASSLVPGADYGYTF. Here the CDR3 DNA reads TGTGCCAGCAGCTTAGTACCAGGGGCGGACTATGGCTACACCTTC.

The chain carries TRBV27 and TRBJ1-1; D is possibly TRBD1 (6 bases). V lost 3 bases to trimming and J lost 0 bases, with 11 bases between them. Germline V gene lookup returns CDR1 MNHEY and CDR2 SMNVEV (reference sequence). The CDR3 is 15 residues long. CDR3 amino acids: CASSFRGRMNTEAFF. In nucleotides, the CDR3 is TGTGCCAGCAGTTTTCGGGGGCGCATGAACACTGAAGCTTTCTTT.

This clonotype was found a few times. The chain has TRBV12-3 or TRBV12-4 and TRBJ1-2; D unclear. The CDR3 is made up of 13 amino acids. V was cut by 6 bases and J by 5 bases, with 13 bases left in between. The CDR3 DNA sequence: TGTGCCAGCAGCCCCCTGGCACAATATGGCTACACCTTC. This translates into CASSPLAQYGYTF.

The V gene is TRBV19, the J gene TRBJ2-6, with a possible D match to TRBD2 (5 bases). Trimming took off 1 base at V and 0 bases at J, with 10 bases between the two ends. The CDR3 contains 17 residues. Germline-derived CDR1 and CDR2 are LNHDA and SQIVND (reference sequence). CDR3: CASSIVRRSSGANVLTF. The CDR3 DNA reads TGTGCCAGTAGTATAGTCCGGAGGAGCTCTGGGGCCAACGTCCTGACTTTC.